What follows is one TCR beta chain and its context. The repertoire was sequenced with immunoSEQ multiplex PCR; TCRdb's copy has only in-frame clones and lacks some. The table includes roughly 74,000 clones, almost 90% detected once. This entry is derived from a study of blood T cell repertoires in COVID-19. As for the study in general: Nucleic acid was either cDNA or gDNA, and it came from T cells, B-cell-depleted T cells, or PBMCs.

This CDR3 comprises 17 residues. V usage is TRBV21-1 and J usage is TRBJ2-1; TRBD2 is the table's D call and was not checked against the DNA. TRBV21-1 is reported as a pseudogene. This TCR was recovered from a woman older than 75 with active or convalescent COVID-19. The sequenced sample consisted of peripheral blood. The CDR3 sequence: CASSKDRLAGHYNEQFF. CDR3 coding DNA: TGTGCCAGCAGCAAAGACCGACTAGCGGGCCACTACAATGAGCAGTTCTTC.